This TCR beta chain was recovered during a study of cytomegalovirus exposure and HLA in healthy donors. Broader study findings: TCR beta V- and J-gene trimming, according to a later analysis, was linked to a missense DCLRE1C variant.

About this clone: Its antigen is unidentified.

The PCR employed 60 Vbeta primers together with 13 Jbeta primers. Sequencing used immunoSEQ multiplex PCR; TCRdb keeps in-frame clones, though not all of them. The sample shows about 160,000 clones, and about 2% sits with its ten largest clones. The clonotype comes from a man younger than 45 in good health and CMV-seronegative. Input material: PBMCs.

CDR3 amino acids: CASSETGNTGELFF. The CDR3 DNA reads TGCGCCAGCAGCGAGACAGGGAACACCGGGGAGCTGTTTTTT. The chain employs TRBV5-1 and TRBJ2-2; D perhaps matches TRBD1 (6 bases). This CDR3 has 14 amino acids. Germline V lookup: CDR1 SGHRS, CDR2 YFSETQ. Trimming shortened V by 4 bases and J by 1 base, and 8 bases separated the two germline ends.